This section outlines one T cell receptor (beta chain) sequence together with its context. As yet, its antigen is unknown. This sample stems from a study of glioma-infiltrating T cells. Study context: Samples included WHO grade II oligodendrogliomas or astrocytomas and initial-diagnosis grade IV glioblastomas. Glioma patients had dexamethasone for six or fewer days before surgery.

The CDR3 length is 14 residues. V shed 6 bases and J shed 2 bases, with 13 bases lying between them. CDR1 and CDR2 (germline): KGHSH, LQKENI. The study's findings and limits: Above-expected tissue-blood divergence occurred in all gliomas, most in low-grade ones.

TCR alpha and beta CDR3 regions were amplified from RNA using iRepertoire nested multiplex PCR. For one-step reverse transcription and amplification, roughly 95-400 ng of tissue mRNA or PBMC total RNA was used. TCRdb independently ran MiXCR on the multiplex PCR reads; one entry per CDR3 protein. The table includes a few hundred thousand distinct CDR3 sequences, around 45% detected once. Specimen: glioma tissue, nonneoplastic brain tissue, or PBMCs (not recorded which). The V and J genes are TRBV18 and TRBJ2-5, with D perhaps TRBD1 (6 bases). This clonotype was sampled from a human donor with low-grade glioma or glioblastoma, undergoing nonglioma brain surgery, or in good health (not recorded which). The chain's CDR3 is CASSRQGIQETQYF. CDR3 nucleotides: TGTGCCAGCTCTCGCCAGGGGATTCAAGAGACCCAGTACTTC.